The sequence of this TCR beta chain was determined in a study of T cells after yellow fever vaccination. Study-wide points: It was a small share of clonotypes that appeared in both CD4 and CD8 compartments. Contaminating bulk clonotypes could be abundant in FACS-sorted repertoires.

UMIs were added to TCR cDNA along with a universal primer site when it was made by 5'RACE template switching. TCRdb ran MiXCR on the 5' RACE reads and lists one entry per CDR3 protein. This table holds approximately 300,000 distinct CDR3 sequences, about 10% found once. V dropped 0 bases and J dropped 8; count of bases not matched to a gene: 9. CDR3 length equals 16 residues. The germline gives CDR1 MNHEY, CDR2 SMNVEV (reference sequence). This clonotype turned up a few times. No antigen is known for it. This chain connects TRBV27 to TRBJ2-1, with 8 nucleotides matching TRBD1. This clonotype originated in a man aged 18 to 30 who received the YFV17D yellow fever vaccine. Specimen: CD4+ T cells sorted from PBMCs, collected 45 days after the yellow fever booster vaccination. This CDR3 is CASSLSVDRVWDEQFF. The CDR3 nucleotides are TGTGCCAGCAGTTTATCGGTGGACAGGGTCTGGGATGAGCAGTTCTTC.